Listed below are T cell receptor beta chains from one sample, sequenced in a study of cytomegalovirus exposure and HLA in healthy donors. The data were produced by immunoSEQ multiplex PCR, yet TCRdb's version contains in-frame clones alone and is incomplete. This sample has about 140,000 clones, with 80% to 90% found just once. Sequenced input: PBMCs. These receptors all come from a man aged 18-30 years in good health and CMV-seronegative. CDR3s include the opening cysteine and the closing phenylalanine or tryptophan. The D gene is left open where the match is weak. Clone size appears in some rows only: once, few, many, or a class for an expanded clone.

V	D	size	J	DNA	CDR3
TRBV5-1	-	-	TRBJ2-3	TGCGCCAGCAGCCGGGAGGGGGCCACAGATACGCAGTATTTT	CASSREGATDTQYF
TRBV7-9	-	-	TRBJ2-1	TGTGCCAGCAGCTCCCAGGCGGGGTCCTACAATGAGCAGTTCTTC	CASSSQAGSYNEQFF
TRBV6-4	-	few	TRBJ1-1	TGTGCCAGCAGTGAATATACAGGGATCGAAGCTTTCTTT	CASSEYTGIEAFF
TRBV2	TRBD1	-	TRBJ2-7	TGTGCCAGCAGGGGGACAGGGGGTTCCTACGAGCAGTACTTC	CASRGTGGSYEQYF
TRBV10-3	-	-	TRBJ1-4	TGTGCCATCAGTGAGGGCAGGGAGGGTGAAAAACTGTTTTTT	CAISEGREGEKLFF
TRBV5-8	-	-	TRBJ2-7	TGTGCCAGCAGCCCTGACAGCTACGAGCAGTACTTC	CASSPDSYEQYF
TRBV7-8	-	-	TRBJ1-2	TGTGCCAGCAGCTTCCAGAGGGCTGCTTATGGCTACACCTTC	CASSFQRAAYGYTF
TRBV4-1	-	few	TRBJ2-1	TGCGCCAGCAGCCAAGGTCCCTACTACAATGAGCAGTTCTTC	CASSQGPYYNEQFF
TRBV28	TRBD1	-	TRBJ2-7	TGTGCCAGCAGCAGGGACAGATACTACGAGCAGTACTTC	CASSRDRYYEQYF
TRBV6-5	TRBD2	-	TRBJ2-7	TGTGCCAGCAGTTACGATCCGGCGGGGGACCTCTACGAGCAGTACTTC	CASSYDPAGDLYEQYF
TRBV28	TRBD1	-	TRBJ1-1	TGTGCCAGCAGTTTACGGAGACAGGGCACTGAAGCTTTCTTT	CASSLRRQGTEAFF
TRBV6-5	TRBD2	-	TRBJ2-5	TGTGCCAGCAGAACCCCTAGCGGGGGGGATCAGACCCAGTACTTC	CASRTPSGGDQTQYF
TRBV2	TRBD2	once	TRBJ2-1	TGTGCCAGCAGTCCAGCGGGAGGGCAAACCTACAATGAGCAGTTCTTC	CASSPAGGQTYNEQFF
TRBV18	TRBD1	-	TRBJ1-1	TGTGCCAGCTCCTTTGGACAGGGAATGAACACTGAAGCTTTCTTT	CASSFGQGMNTEAFF
TRBV10-3	TRBD1	once	TRBJ2-3	TGTGCCATCAGTGACTGGGGACAGGGTTTAGATACGCAGTATTTT	CAISDWGQGLDTQYF
TRBV28	-	-	TRBJ1-2	TGTGCCGCGGGCGGGGCTGAGGGCTACACCTTC	CAAGGAEGYTF
TRBV19	-	-	TRBJ1-1	TGTGCCAGTAGTATTACGGGGACTGAAGCTTTCTTT	CASSITGTEAFF
TRBV12-5	TRBD2	-	TRBJ2-2	TGTGCTACTCGCAGGGGAGCGGGAGTTTCCGGGGAGCTGTTTTTT	CATRRGAGVSGELFF
TRBV5-5	-	-	TRBJ2-7	TGTGCCAGCAGCTTCGTAGGGGCAGACGAGCAGTACTTC	CASSFVGADEQYF
TRBV6-1	TRBD1	-	TRBJ1-1	TGTGCCAGCAGAGGGACAGATATGAACACTGAAGCTTTCTTT	CASRGTDMNTEAFF
TRBV5-1	TRBD2	-	TRBJ2-7	TGCGCCAGCAGCGCGGGGACTAGCGGGGGCTACGAGCAGTACTTC	CASSAGTSGGYEQYF
TRBV5-1	TRBD1	-	TRBJ2-2	TGCGCCAGCAGCCGAGGGACAGGGGACACCGGGGAGCTGTTTTTT	CASSRGTGDTGELFF
TRBV25-1	TRBD2	-	TRBJ2-4	TGTGCCAGCAGTGACACGGGAGGAGAGGCCAAAAACATTCAGTACTTC	CASSDTGGEAKNIQYF
TRBV6-1	-	-	TRBJ1-4	TGTGCCAGCGGCAAGATAGGGGGGGGTAATGAAAAACTGTTTTTT	CASGKIGGGNEKLFF
TRBV5-4	TRBD2	-	TRBJ2-3	TGTGCCAGCAGCCGAGGGGCAACGGGAGGGGCAGATACGCAGTATTTT	CASSRGATGGADTQYF
TRBV4-3	-	-	TRBJ2-2	TGCGCCAGCGGAGGGGGCGGGATGTTGACCGGGGAGCTGTTTTTT	CASGGGGMLTGELFF
TRBV6-4	-	once	TRBJ1-2	TGTGCCTCCGGCGGGGGGCCCGATGGCTACACCTTC	CASGGGPDGYTF
TRBV18	TRBD1	-	TRBJ2-1	TGTGCCAGCTCAGCCGGGACAGCCTACAATGAGCAGTTCTTC	CASSAGTAYNEQFF